The T cell receptor (beta chain) described here comes from a study of T cell clones after liver transplantation. The method was immunoSEQ multiplex PCR; TCRdb's version includes in-frame clones alone and lacks a portion of them. The sample consists of over 55,000 clones, approximately 63% of them appearing once. This CDR3 comprises 13 residues. V trimming: 5 bases; J trimming: 7 bases; junction bases outside the gene matches: 5. Germline CDR1 SGHTA, CDR2 FQGNSA. This clone occurred once. The genes are TRBV7-2 and TRBJ1-5; 7 positions match TRBD1. This TCR came from a human patient who received a liver transplant. The T cells may come from the graft donor. The specimen was CD4+ T cells from blood, collected at the approximately 16-month timepoint. This CDR3 is CASSTQGLQPQHF. The CDR3 DNA reads as TGTGCCAGCAGCACACAGGGGCTACAGCCCCAGCATTTT.